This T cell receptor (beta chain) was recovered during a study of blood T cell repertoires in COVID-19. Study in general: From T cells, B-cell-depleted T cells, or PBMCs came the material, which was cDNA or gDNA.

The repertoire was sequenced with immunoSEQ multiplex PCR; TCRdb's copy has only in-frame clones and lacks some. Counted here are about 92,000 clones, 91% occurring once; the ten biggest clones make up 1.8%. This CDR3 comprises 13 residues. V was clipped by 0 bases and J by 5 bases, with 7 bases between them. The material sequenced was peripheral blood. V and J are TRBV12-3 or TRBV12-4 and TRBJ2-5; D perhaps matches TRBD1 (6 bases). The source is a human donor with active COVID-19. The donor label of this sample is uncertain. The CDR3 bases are TGTGCCAGCAGTTTAGCCGACAGGGAGACCCAGTACTTC. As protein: CASSLADRETQYF.